These 20 T cell receptor beta chains originate from one sample sequenced in a study of T cells in Graves' hyperthyroidism and ophthalmopathy. TCR beta CDR3 region amplification was performed from RNA transcripts. The HTBI primer set was used in a first-round RT-PCR of the TCR CDR3. Each CDR3 protein gets one entry after TCRdb re-called the multiplex PCR reads with MiXCR. Of about 590,000 distinct CDR3 sequences listed, less than 20% were seen once; the top ten hold less than 9.5%. Sequencing input: blood. The source of these receptors is a woman aged 25 to 39 with Graves' hyperthyroidism.

This clonotype was observed a handful of times. The chain has TRBV19 and TRBJ1-5, with D possibly TRBD1 on 6 matching bases. The CDR3 has 16 amino acids. V gave up 3 bases and J gave up 3 bases, with 15 bases separating them. Germline-derived CDR1 and CDR2 are LNHDA and SQIVND (reference sequence). CDR3 DNA: TGTGCCAGTAGTATTTCTAACAGGGAACCCAATCAGCCCCAGCATTTT. It yields the protein CASSISNREPNQPQHF.

This clonotype was counted many times. The J gene is TRBJ2-7, the V gene TRBV12-3 or TRBV12-4, with 9 bases identical to TRBD2. The J segment lost 0 bases and the V segment lost 2 bases, leaving 11 bases of the junction unmatched. This CDR3 comprises 18 residues. The CDR3 coding sequence is TGTGCCAGCAGTTTAAACTTAGGGACTAGCTCGAGCTCCTACGAGCAGTACTTC. Translating gives CASSLNLGTSSSSYEQYF.

This clonotype was found many times. The chain employs TRBV4-3 and TRBJ2-7; no reliable D call. V lost 3 bases and J lost 0, with 6 bases in between. The CDR3 length is 13 residues. The germline V gene encodes CDR1 LGHNA and CDR2 YSLEER. CDR3 in DNA: TGCGCCAGCAGCCAGTCTGCCTCCTACGAGCAGTACTTC. It is translated as CASSQSASYEQYF.

This clonotype turned up a few times. The chain carries TRBV9 and TRBJ1-5, with 9 bases lining up with TRBD1. CDR1 and CDR2 from the germline V gene are SGDLS and YYNGEE. The V and J ends lost 0 bases and 6 bases, in that order; junction bases with no gene match: 7. This CDR3 comprises 16 residues. CDR3 coding DNA: TGTGCCAGCAGCGTAGCGCCCGGACAGGGGAGTCAGCCCCAGCATTTT. Protein sequence: CASSVAPGQGSQPQHF.

This clonotype was seen repeatedly, ten times or more. This chain connects TRBV6-6 to TRBJ1-1; D remains ambiguous. The germline V gene has CDR1 MNHNY and CDR2 SVGAGI (reference sequence). The CDR3 loop spans 14 amino acids. V was trimmed by 2 bases and J by 1 base, leaving 8 bases between them. In DNA, the CDR3 is TGTGCCAGCAGTTACGGGCAATCGAACACTGAAGCTTTCTTT. It specifies CASSYGQSNTEAFF.

Of note for this clonotype: This may stem from a read error, because a much larger clone lies one nucleotide away. This likely comes from a read error, as the CDR3 has no conserved phenylalanine or tryptophan at its end. The V gene is TRBV2, the J gene TRBJ2-5; 11 bases match TRBD2. Germline CDR1 and CDR2: SNHLY and FYNNEI. Trimming cost V 8 bases and J 3 bases; bases outside gene matches: 5. The CDR3 has 14 amino acids. In DNA, the CDR3 is TGTGCCAGCGGGAAACTAGCGGGAGAAGAGACCCAGTACCTC. It codes for CASGKLAGEETQYL.

The table lists this clonotype with many counts. This chain links TRBV2 with TRBJ1-2, with 7 bases fitting TRBD1. V shed 4 bases and J 2 bases; nucleotides not matched to a gene: 4. The CDR3 is made up of 14 amino acids. Looked up from germline, CDR1 is SNHLY and CDR2 is FYNNEI. The CDR3 bases are TGTGCCAGCAGTGGACAGGGCGCCAACTATGGCTACACCTTC. As protein: CASSGQGANYGYTF.

J is TRBJ2-2 and V is TRBV7-3; 9 bases are shared with TRBD2. Germline V gives CDR1 SGHTA, CDR2 FQGTGA. The CDR3 length is 14 residues. The ends lost 5 bases at V and 6 bases at J; junction bases unmatched: 4. CDR3 amino acids: CASSLIAGAGELFF. Here the CDR3 DNA reads TGTGCCAGCAGCCTAATAGCGGGAGCCGGGGAGCTGTTTTTT.

Points on this clonotype: One end of the junction is discordant with germline, which a read error may explain. This chain joins TRBV7-2 and TRBJ1-5; TRBD1 might be the D (6 bases). The CDR3 consists of 15 residues. CDR1 is SGHTA and CDR2 is FQGNSA in the germline V gene. The chain's CDR3 is CASSQDPGGHQPQHF. The CDR3, as DNA: TGCGCCAGCAGCCAAGACCCGGGGGGGCATCAGCCCCAGCATTTT.

The J gene is TRBJ2-7, the V gene TRBV4-1, with TRBD2 as a possible D gene (6 bases). CDR3 length equals 14 residues. V lost 1 base and J 3 bases, leaving 10 bases between the germline ends. Germline V lookup: CDR1 MGHRA, CDR2 YSYEKL. The CDR3 is CASSQGRLGYEQYF. The CDR3 coding sequence is TGCGCCAGCAGCCAAGGAAGACTAGGCTACGAGCAGTACTTC.

This clonotype was seen more than once but under ten times. V is TRBV19 and J is TRBJ1-2; D is unclear. This CDR3 has 19 amino acids. V was trimmed by 5 bases and J by 8 bases, leaving 33 bases between them. Germline V gene sequence: CDR1 LNHDA, CDR2 SQIVND (reference sequence). The DNA of the CDR3 is TGTGCCAGTAGTCGACCATTCACCCCGGGTCCAAAACGGATTAGCGGCTACACCTTC. The encoded protein is CASSRPFTPGPKRISGYTF.

At least ten counts were recorded for this clonotype. This sequence joins TRBV10-2 and TRBJ2-7, with a possible D match to TRBD1 (6 bases). Deletions cut 7 bases from V and 3 bases from J, with 31 bases between. Germline V gives CDR1 WSHSY, CDR2 SAAADI. CDR3 size: 19 residues. This CDR3 reads CASMGVIGRGEARGYEQYF. The CDR3 nucleotides read TGCGCCAGCATGGGGGTTATTGGCAGGGGAGAGGCCAGGGGCTACGAGCAGTACTTC.

This clonotype has ten or more counts. The chain couples TRBV7-2 to TRBJ2-7, with 13 bases that match TRBD2. The germline gives CDR1 SGHTA, CDR2 FQGNSA. V shed 9 bases, J shed 2 bases, and the junction held 4 bases outside the gene matches. This CDR3 contains 14 residues. DNA of the CDR3: TGTGCCAGTTCGGGACTAGCGGGGCCCTACGAGCAGTACTTC. This codes for CASSGLAGPYEQYF.

This clonotype showed up just a few times. The CDR3 reads CASSLNRGYTIYF. The CDR3 DNA sequence: TGTGCCAGCAGCTTGAATAGGGGGTACACCATATATTTT. This sequence joins TRBV5-4 and TRBJ1-3; a possible D gene is TRBD1 (6 bases). CDR3 length equals 13 residues. Looked up from germline, CDR1 is SGHNT and CDR2 is YYREEE (reference sequence). V lost 1 base to trimming and J lost 8 bases, with 10 bases between them.

CDR3 sequence reads: CASSQDHRGTHPYEQYF. The CDR3, as DNA: TGTGCCAGCAGCCAAGACCACCGGGGAACCCACCCCTACGAGCAGTACTTC. This sequence joins TRBV14 and TRBJ2-7; weak D call: TRBD2 (5 bases). CDR3 length equals 17 residues. V lost 0 bases and J 2 bases, leaving 17 bases between the germline ends. The germline gives CDR1 SGHDN, CDR2 FVKESK.

This clonotype showed up many times. The V call is TRBV3-1, the J call TRBJ2-7, with 8 nucleotides matching TRBD1. The CDR3 is 13 amino acids. Germline-derived CDR1 and CDR2 are LGHDT and YNNKEL (reference sequence). V lost 1 base and J lost 6; bases outside the gene matches: 2. The CDR3 sequence: CASSQGTGGEQYF. CDR3 in DNA: TGTGCCAGCAGCCAAGGCACAGGGGGCGAGCAGTACTTC.

The genes are TRBV7-2 and TRBJ1-5; D uncertain. V was trimmed by 1 base and J by 6 bases, leaving 10 bases between them. The CDR3 is made up of 14 amino acids. The germline V gene has CDR1 SGHTA and CDR2 FQGNSA. The DNA for the CDR3 is TGTGCCAGCAGCTTAGGGTTGGTAGCTCAGCCCCAGCATTTT. Translated, it gives CASSLGLVAQPQHF.

This clonotype was seen a few times. Here the CDR3 reads CASSSTSSTQQFF. The DNA of the CDR3 is TGTGCCAGCAGCTCTACCTCTTCAACTCAGCAGTTCTTC. This rearrangement joins TRBV5-5 to TRBJ2-1; D is ambiguous. CDR3 length: 13 amino acids. Germline lookup yields CDR1 SGHKS and CDR2 YYEKEE (reference sequence). Trimming took 3 bases from V and 11 from J, leaving 15 bases between them.

This clonotype was seen at least ten times. The chain employs TRBV10-3 and TRBJ2-6; D unresolved. Germline CDR1 is ENHRY and CDR2 is SYGVKD. The CDR3 sequence is 14 residues long. The V gene lost 2 bases and the J gene lost 0 bases, with 2 bases spanning the gap. CDR3 coding DNA: TGTGCCATCAGTGAGGGCTCTGGGGCCAACGTCCTGACTTTC. Encoded protein: CAISEGSGANVLTF.

The CDR3 DNA reads TGTGCCAGCAGCAACGCAGGAAGCTCCTACGAGCAGTACTTC. This gives the protein CASSNAGSSYEQYF. The chain links TRBV5-4 to TRBJ2-7; no clear D gene. This CDR3 is 14 amino acids long. The V and J ends lost 4 bases and 0 bases respectively, with 11 bases between them. Germline V gene data show CDR1 as SGHNT and CDR2 as YYREEE (reference sequence).